This T cell receptor (beta chain) was documented in a study of cytomegalovirus exposure and HLA in healthy donors. Across the whole study: 81% of 300 to 450 genotyped donors fell in the Caucasian-associated ancestry cluster. Findings and caveats of the study: The investigators catalogued 164 TCR beta chains as cytomegalovirus-associated.

The PCR used 60 Vbeta and 13 Jbeta primers. Sequencing used immunoSEQ multiplex PCR; TCRdb keeps in-frame clones, though not all of them. The profile shows 110,000 to 150,000 clones, more than 60% of them singletons. The germline CDR1 and CDR2 sequences are SNHLY and FYNNEI. Between the trimmed V and J ends, which lost 4 bases and 2 bases, there was a span of 9 bases. The CDR3 totals 13 residues. As regards this clone: The target antigen is unknown.

The sequenced sample was PBMCs. This chain links TRBV2 with TRBJ2-7; D is uncertain. This receptor was taken from a man aged 35 to 55 in good health and CMV-seronegative. The CDR3 DNA reads TGTGCCAGCAGTGCCGGCGGAGCCTACGAGCAGTACTTC. Its translation is CASSAGGAYEQYF. The full variable domain, its missing parts supplied by reference TRBV2 and TRBJ2-7, is EPEVTQTPSHQVTQMGQEVILRCVPISNHLYFYWYRQILGQKVEFLVSFYNNEISEKSEIFDDQFSVERPDGSNFTLKIRSTKLEDSAMYFCASSAGGAYEQYFGPGTRLTVT.